Each of the 4 T cell receptor beta chains below was sequenced from the same sample in a study of OX40 agonist ivuxolimab in advanced cancers. Libraries were prepared by immunoSEQ multiplex PCR; TCRdb keeps only in-frame clonotypes and omits some of them. The sample yields about 72,000 clones, more than 65% seen once. Sequenced here: CD4+ or CD8+ T cells sorted from blood, sampled in a trial of the OX40 agonist ivuxolimab. The receptors were gathered from an adult with an advanced solid tumor such as melanoma, head and neck, liver or kidney cancer.

The CDR3 spells CASSLGGANTDTQYF. CDR3 in DNA: TGTGCCAGCAGCCTCGGGGGGGCCAACACAGATACGCAGTATTTT. This chain connects TRBV4-2 to TRBJ2-3; 8 nucleotides align to TRBD2. Germline CDR1 and CDR2: LGHNA and YNFKEQ. There are 15 residues in the CDR3. V was pared by 4 bases and J by 2 bases, with 5 bases of the junction left unmatched.

This rearrangement joins TRBV6-6 to TRBJ1-5; 11 positions match TRBD1. The junction had 4 bases not matched to a gene; V was cut back by 6 bases and J by 6 bases. The CDR3 has 14 amino acids. CDR1 and CDR2 (germline): MNHNY, SVGAGI (reference sequence). The CDR3 spells CASSTGQGGQPQHF. CDR3 bases: TGTGCCAGCAGCACGGGACAGGGGGGTCAGCCCCAGCATTTT.

This clone was detected only once. The chain links TRBV29-1 to TRBJ1-2; D ambiguous. Germline V CDR1 and CDR2: SQVTM, ANQGSEA. V shed 2 bases and J shed 1 base, with 14 bases lying between them. CDR3 length equals 15 residues. The CDR3 region has the DNA TGCAGCGTTGAATCGCCGGGAAGTGGTAACTATGGCTACACCTTC. Protein sequence: CSVESPGSGNYGYTF.

The chain uses TRBV7-2 and TRBJ2-1, with no clear D. This CDR3 is 15 amino acids long. The germline CDR1 and CDR2 sequences are SGHTA and FQGNSA. Trimming took off 0 bases at V and 0 bases at J, with 6 bases between the two ends. CDR3 nucleotides: TGTGCCAGCAGCTTAGCGGTAGGCTCCTACAATGAGCAGTTCTTC. Translation: CASSLAVGSYNEQFF.